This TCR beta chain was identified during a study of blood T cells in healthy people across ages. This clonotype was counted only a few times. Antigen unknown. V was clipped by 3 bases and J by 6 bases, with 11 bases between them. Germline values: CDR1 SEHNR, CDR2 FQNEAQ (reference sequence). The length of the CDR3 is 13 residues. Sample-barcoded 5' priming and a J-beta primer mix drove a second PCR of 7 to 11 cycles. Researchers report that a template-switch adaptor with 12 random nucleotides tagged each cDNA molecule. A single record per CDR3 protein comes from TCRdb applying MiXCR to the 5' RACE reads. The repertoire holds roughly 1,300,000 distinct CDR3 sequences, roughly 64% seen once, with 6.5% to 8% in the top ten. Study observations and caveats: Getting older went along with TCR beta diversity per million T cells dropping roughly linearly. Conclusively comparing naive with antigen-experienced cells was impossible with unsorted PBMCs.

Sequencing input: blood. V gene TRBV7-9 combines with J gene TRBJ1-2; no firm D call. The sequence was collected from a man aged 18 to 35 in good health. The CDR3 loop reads CASSFGLADGYTF. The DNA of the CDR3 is TGTGCCAGCAGCTTCGGACTGGCTGATGGCTACACCTTC.